The rows below give T cell receptor beta chains drawn from one sample of a study of T cells in Graves' hyperthyroidism and ophthalmopathy. Via MiXCR, TCRdb re-called the multiplex PCR reads, giving one row per CDR3 protein. The top ten clones hold 7.5% to 8% of a sample with a few hundred thousand distinct CDR3 sequences, around a sixth of them seen once. Source material: blood. These receptors all stem from a woman under 30 with Graves' hyperthyroidism. Both conserved end residues are part of each CDR3. D genes are given only for firm matches. Where a row states a size, it is once, few, many or the class of an expanded clone; other rows omit it.

CDR3nt,CDR3aa,d_gene,abundance,v_gene,j_gene
TGTGCCTGGAGTCGGGGAGGGCCCCAAGAGACCCAGTACTTC,CAWSRGGPQETQYF,TRBD2,many,TRBV30,TRBJ2-5
TGTGCCATCAGTGAGGCGTGGACCAAAAAGACCTACGAGCAGTACTTC,CAISEAWTKKTYEQYF,.,many,TRBV10-3,TRBJ2-7
TGTGCCAGCAGCTTAACGGGTGAGCAGTTCTTC,CASSLTGEQFF,.,many,TRBV7-3,TRBJ2-1
TGTGCCAGCAGCACATGGACGTCTGGGGAGCTGTTTTTT,CASSTWTSGELFF,.,many,TRBV7-2,TRBJ2-2
TGTGCCAGCAGCCTGGGACTAGCGGGGGTGACCTCCTACGAGCAGTACTTC,CASSLGLAGVTSYEQYF,TRBD2,few,TRBV3-1,TRBJ2-7
TGTGCCAGTAGTACGGGACAAGGGCGTAATGAAGAACTGTTTTTT,CASSTGQGRNEELFF,.,.,TRBV19,TRBJ1-4
TGTGCCTGGAGTTATAGCGGGCCCTACGAGCAGTACTTC,CAWSYSGPYEQYF,TRBD2,.,TRBV30,TRBJ2-7
TGTGCCAGCAGTTACTCTGGCTCTGGGGCCAACGTCCTGACTTTC,CASSYSGSGANVLTF,.,many,TRBV6-6,TRBJ2-6
TGTGCCAGCAGTTTTGCCGGTAGCAATCAGCCCCAGCATTTT,CASSFAGSNQPQHF,.,many,TRBV12-3/TRBV12-4,TRBJ1-5
TGCAGTGCTAGAGATCTTCAGGGAGGGTGGAGTGAGCAGTTCTTC,CSARDLQGGWSEQFF,TRBD2,many,TRBV20-1,TRBJ2-1
TGTGCCAGCAGTCCAAGGGACAGGGGTATGAATGGCTACACCTTC,CASSPRDRGMNGYTF,TRBD1,many,TRBV12-3/TRBV12-4,TRBJ1-2
TGTGCCAGCAGTTTGACTAGCGGGAAGGGTAAGCAGTTCTTC,CASSLTSGKGKQFF,TRBD2,many,TRBV27,TRBJ2-1
TGTGCCAGCAGTGGGTGGAACCAGCCCCAGCATTTT,CASSGWNQPQHF,.,few,TRBV6-1,TRBJ1-5
TGTGCCAGCAGTGAGGGACTGACTGAAGCTTTCTTT,CASSEGLTEAFF,.,many,TRBV2,TRBJ1-1
TGTGCCAGCAGCCCCCTACTAGCGGGTTTAGCCAAAAACATTCAGTACTTC,CASSPLLAGLAKNIQYF,TRBD2,few,TRBV3-1,TRBJ2-4
TGTGCCATCAGTGAACGAAAAGACATGAACACTGAAGCTTTCTTT,CAISERKDMNTEAFF,.,few,TRBV10-3,TRBJ1-1
TGTGCCAGCAGCTTTTCAGGGGCAGGGGCCAACGTCCTGACTTTC,CASSFSGAGANVLTF,.,many,TRBV7-3,TRBJ2-6
TGTGCCAGCAGTAGGGGGACAGGGGATTTCAATGAGCAGTTCTTC,CASSRGTGDFNEQFF,TRBD1,.,TRBV12-3/TRBV12-4,TRBJ2-1
TGTGCCAGCAGCCAGCGGGGGGGCCTAGAGACCCAGTACTTC,CASSQRGGLETQYF,TRBD2,many,TRBV3-1,TRBJ2-5
TGCAGTGCTATCGATCCACGGACTAGCGGGCGAGAGACCCAGTACTTC,CSAIDPRTSGRETQYF,TRBD2,many,TRBV20-1,TRBJ2-5
TGTGCCAGCAGCCCTTTGGCGGGGGGCTTTTGCAATGAGCAGTTCTTC,CASSPLAGGFCNEQFF,TRBD2,many,TRBV7-6,TRBJ2-1
TGTGCCAGCAGTGAAGAAGGTGTGGGGTTAGAGACCCAGTACTTC,CASSEEGVGLETQYF,.,many,TRBV2,TRBJ2-5
TGTGCCGTCAGTGAACAGGTTGGGCAGTACAATGAGCAGTTCTTC,CAVSEQVGQYNEQFF,.,.,TRBV10-3,TRBJ2-1
TGCGCCAGCAGCCCAAGGGGGGGCGCGGACTATGGCTACACCTTC,CASSPRGGADYGYTF,.,few,TRBV4-1,TRBJ1-2
TGCGCCAGCAGCTCCGGTCGGGGAACTGAAGCTTTCTTT,CASSSGRGTEAFF,.,few,TRBV10-2,TRBJ1-1
TGCGCCAGCAGCTCGAACCGACAGATCAACCTTGGGCCAGATACGCAGTATTTT,CASSSNRQINLGPDTQYF,.,many,TRBV5-1,TRBJ2-3
TGTGCCAGCAGCCCTCCCCGGGGGACCACAGATACGCAGTATTTT,CASSPPRGTTDTQYF,.,many,TRBV7-9,TRBJ2-3
TGTGCCAGCAGCAAACATACCGGGGGGGGGGACAGGGAATTGGAAGAGACCCAGTACTTC,CASSKHTGGGDRELEETQYF,.,.,TRBV27,TRBJ2-5
TGTGCCACCGCTCGGGACAGGGGGCATGGCTACACCTTC,CATARDRGHGYTF,TRBD1,.,TRBV30,TRBJ1-2
TGTGCCAGCTCACCCGACGGAGGGGATAGTGGCTACACCTTC,CASSPDGGDSGYTF,.,many,TRBV18,TRBJ1-2
TGTGCCAGCACGCGACAGGGACAGTATGGCTACACCTTC,CASTRQGQYGYTF,TRBD1,few,TRBV28,TRBJ1-2
TGTGCCAGCCATCGGGACAGGGGAGACTATGGCTACACCTTC,CASHRDRGDYGYTF,TRBD1,many,TRBV6-1,TRBJ1-2
TGTGCCAGCAGTGACTATCCGAGCTCCTACAATGAGCAGTTCTTC,CASSDYPSSYNEQFF,.,many,TRBV2,TRBJ2-1
TGTGCCAGCAGCCAAGACTCTAGTAGTAGGACCGATGAGCAGTTCTTC,CASSQDSSSRTDEQFF,.,.,TRBV14,TRBJ2-1
TGTGCCAGCAGTGGCAGGGGATCCTACGAGCAGTACTTC,CASSGRGSYEQYF,.,many,TRBV12-3/TRBV12-4,TRBJ2-7
TGCAGTGCAAAAGAACCCGGGACTAGAAGGGGAGATACGCAGTATTTT,CSAKEPGTRRGDTQYF,TRBD2,many,TRBV20-1,TRBJ2-3
TGTGCCAGTAGACCCGCCGGGAGGGACAGAAGCACTGAAGCTTTCTTT,CASRPAGRDRSTEAFF,TRBD1,many,TRBV19,TRBJ1-1
TGTGCCAGCAGCGTCGCCCAGGGGCAGCCCCAGCATTTT,CASSVAQGQPQHF,.,many,TRBV11-1,TRBJ1-5
TGTGCCAGCAGGAGGGGGGGACGATTATATGATACGCAGTATTTT,CASRRGGRLYDTQYF,.,few,TRBV27,TRBJ2-3
TGTGCCAGTACCCTCAGGGGCGCGGGCAAAAACATTCAGTACTTC,CASTLRGAGKNIQYF,.,.,TRBV19,TRBJ2-4
TGTGCCATCAGGGGGACTAGCGTAAACTACGAGCAGTACTTC,CAIRGTSVNYEQYF,TRBD2,few,TRBV10-3,TRBJ2-7
TGTGCCAGCAGCCTTAGCGGGGGAGGGGATACGCAGTATTTT,CASSLSGGGDTQYF,TRBD2,many,TRBV6-1,TRBJ2-3
TGTGCCAGCAGTGAAGAGCGGAATTCCTACAATGAGCAGTTCTTC,CASSEERNSYNEQFF,.,.,TRBV2,TRBJ2-1
TGCGCCAGCAGCCAAGAGGGACAGGGGAACTATGGCTACACCTTC,CASSQEGQGNYGYTF,TRBD1,many,TRBV4-1,TRBJ1-2
TGTGCCAGCAGTTTCCCAGGGAGTTACATTCAGTACTTC,CASSFPGSYIQYF,.,many,TRBV28,TRBJ2-4
TGCAGTGCTCGGGACTACCAAGAGACCCAGTACTTC,CSARDYQETQYF,.,many,TRBV20-1,TRBJ2-5
TGTGCCAGCAGCACTAACAGCCAAGGCGAGCAGTACTTC,CASSTNSQGEQYF,.,once,TRBV3-1,TRBJ2-7
TGCAGTGCTAGAGATCAAGGGGAGGGGCAGTTCTTC,CSARDQGEGQFF,TRBD2,many,TRBV20-1,TRBJ2-1
TGCAGCGTTGACTCGGGACTAGCGGGGAACTGGGAGACCCAGTACTTC,CSVDSGLAGNWETQYF,TRBD2,many,TRBV29-1,TRBJ2-5
TGTGCCAGCAGCGTAGGGGGATTGGCGGGAGGCTCTACTGGAGATGAGCAGTTCTTC,CASSVGGLAGGSTGDEQFF,TRBD2,few,TRBV9,TRBJ2-1
TGTGCCAGCAGCTCTCCTCGACAGCCTCCTCTAGCGGAGGGGGTTGGAAATACGCAGTATTTT,CASSSPRQPPLAEGVGNTQYF,.,.,TRBV7-2,TRBJ2-3
TGTGCCACCAGTGGAGGTAAAGGTTACAATGAGCAGTTCTTC,CATSGGKGYNEQFF,.,many,TRBV24-1,TRBJ2-1
TGTGCCAGCAGCCGGACCCCTCTAGGGCATGAGCAGTTCTTC,CASSRTPLGHEQFF,.,few,TRBV5-4,TRBJ2-1
TGTGCCAGTAGTATTGGGACTAGCGCGCTGGACGAGCAGTACTTC,CASSIGTSALDEQYF,TRBD2,.,TRBV19,TRBJ2-7